This T cell receptor (beta chain) comes out of a study of T cells in Graves' hyperthyroidism and ophthalmopathy (dated by TCRdb to the late 2010s). Regarding the research as a whole: To identify distinguishing TCR V-J signatures, a discovery cohort of roughly 100 patients was used, comprising 40 to 45 with Graves' ophthalmopathy and about 59 with stable Graves' hyperthyroidism. An independent validation cohort of under 20 hyperthyroidism patients and 15 or so patients who later progressed to ophthalmopathy tested prospective prediction of ophthalmopathy. The roughly 91 discovery patients were randomly divided into training and test sets at a 7:3 ratio. In more than 5 Graves' hyperthyroidism patients, the study also compared T-cell repertoires from thyroid tissue with T-cell repertoires from blood. Following sampling, methimazole starting at 30 mg daily was given to hyperthyroidism patients, and high-dose intravenous methylprednisolone was given to ophthalmopathy patients. The paper describes TCR Vbeta CDR3 sequencing of 140 or so peripheral blood samples, made up of under 50 ophthalmopathy patients, some 80 hyperthyroidism patients and roughly 17 progressor patients. Summary of the overall study and its limitations: No statistical method was used to set the sample size in advance, and investigators knew the group allocation. In cross-validation, a model built on a 13 V-J signature told ophthalmopathy apart from stable hyperthyroidism with 85% to 90% sensitivity and roughly 81% specificity, and in testing the same model reached 80%/75%. In validation, the model predicted progression to ophthalmopathy a median of 6.5 months before onset, with 70% to 71% sensitivity and roughly 73% specificity. Most expanded thyroid clonotypes (frequency above 0.001) were also found in blood, which suggests that blood repertoires may mirror thyroid immune responses.

For this clonotype: Its antigen is unknown. Per-base quality was not reported, and no clone a single base away is much larger than it.

V and J lose 4 bases and 3 bases, and a span of 6 bases separates them. The CDR1 and CDR2 encoded by the germline V gene (reference sequence) are LGHDT and YNNKEL. The CDR3 holds 13 amino acids from the cysteine to the phenylalanine. Of all the DNA, just the CDR3 is kept, 39 bases in frame from base 1. The TCR beta CDR3 regions were amplified from the RNA transcripts. A first-round RT-PCR of the TCR CDR3 used the HTBI primer set with the Qiagen OneStep RT-PCR kit. A second multiplex PCR round built the libraries, followed by size selection and purification. Sequencing of the libraries was done on an Illumina HiSeq2000 using paired-end 100 bp reads. Processing in the source paper ran as follows. SOAPnuke was used to process the raw data, removing reads that contained adapters or uncalled bases, had a mean Phred below 15, or lacked an exact match to the constant primer or identifier. COPE v1.2.5 was used to merge the high-quality paired reads, and each unique nucleotide sequence was defined as a clonotype. MiTCR v1.1 was used to align clonotypes to the IMGT TRBV, TRBD and TRBJ reference segments. Only V-J combinations with frequency above 0.0001, covering approximately 99% of repertoires, were analysed. The TCS score was defined as F50 (clonal expansion) divided by E x V (chaos), with BLOSUM62-based TCRdist calculated between CDR3 peptides within each V-J. Welch's t-statistics and random forest reduced roughly 500 V-J features to 13, which were used in a naive Bayes classifier (R e1071). The similarity between thyroid and blood repertoires was quantified using the Morisita-Horn index. The raw public reads went through TCRdb reprocessing: fastp at Q25, MiXCR clone calling, in-frame beta chains kept. For every CDR3 protein sequence, its rows merge into one entry that carries the most common genes and DNA. The V and J calls were determined by TCRdb, not by the authors. Recorded for this sample are about 500,000 distinct CDR3 sequences; 40% to 50% of them occurred a single time. The top ten constitute around 47% of the sample.

The study excluded patients with uncontrolled infections, other autoimmune diseases, pregnancy or lactation. Diagnoses relied on clinical symptoms, serum thyroxine and TRAb, thyroid ultrasound and orbital computed tomography. Total RNA was extracted using Trizol reagent, and RNA quality was assessed on an Agilent 2100 Bioanalyzer. The sequence was obtained from an adult woman with Graves' disease, either hyperthyroidism or ophthalmopathy (not recorded which). Sequencing was done on a sample of peripheral blood or thyroid tissue (not recorded which). Recombination joined TRBV3-1 with TRBJ2-2; a confident D gene designation cannot be given. The CDR3 corresponds to CASSLQHTGELFF. The sequenced DNA: TGTGCCAGCAGCCTCCAGCACACCGGGGAGCTGTTTTTT.